Sequencing of this TCR beta chain was carried out in a study of beta chain features in type 1 diabetes. Study-wide results and limits: Shortening that was moderate but significant affected the TCRB CDR3s of Type 1 diabetes patients in all four CD4+ subsets.

Isolated RNA was reverse transcribed in full, so expressed TCRB transcripts were sequenced. Repertoires were generated with immunoSEQ multiplex PCR, while TCRdb's copy carries only in-frame clones and drops some. The table has under 300,000 clones, about a fifth seen once; the top ten hold 0.028%. Of note for this clone: The antigen remains undetermined.

V shed 0 bases and J shed 6 bases, with 20 bases lying between them. This CDR3 has 17 residues. Germline V CDR1 and CDR2: SGHDT, YYEEEE. Purity above 95% was achieved in all sorted populations. The rearrangement links TRBV5-6 to TRBJ2-3; tentatively, D is TRBD1 (5 bases). The sequence was obtained from a woman in her thirties or forties with type 1 diabetes. Sample: naive CD4+ T cells from blood. The CDR3 here is CASSLGGARTTRDTQYF. The CDR3 DNA is TGTGCCAGCAGCTTGGGGGGCGCCCGGACCACGCGGGATACGCAGTATTTT.